A selection of T cell receptor beta chains follows, all from one sample in a study of T-cell memory formation after mild COVID-19. TCRdb fed the 5' RACE reads into MiXCR, producing one record per CDR3 protein. In the table there are over 250,000 distinct CDR3 sequences, approximately 15% of which are singletons. Sequencing input: PBMCs or a T cell subset sorted from them (not recorded which). The receptors were sampled from a man aged 18-30 years who had mild COVID-19 (a few samples of this study predate the infection). Cell type and time point are not known. Each CDR3 is given with its conserved first and last residue. A D gene is named only where the DNA matches it firmly. Size is omitted from some rows. Given values are once, few, many or a class for expanded clones.

TRBJ2-4 16 - - TRBV9 CASSVGRDLAKNIQYF TGTGCCAGCAGCGTAGGTCGGGATTTAGCCAAAAACATTCAGTACTTC
TRBJ1-2 13 - - TRBV5-1 CASSLVSGNGYTF TGCGCCAGCAGCTTGGTATCAGGGAATGGCTACACCTTC
TRBJ1-6 15 few TRBD1 TRBV7-6 CASSLRDRDNSPLHF TGTGCCAGCAGCTTACGGGACAGGGACAATTCACCCCTCCACTTT
TRBJ2-7 13 many - TRBV5-6 CASSGAASYEQYF TGTGCCAGCAGCGGGGCCGCCTCCTACGAGCAGTACTTC
TRBJ2-2 18 few - TRBV11-2 CASRQPLERLANTGELFF TGTGCCAGCAGGCAACCATTAGAGCGTCTTGCGAACACCGGGGAGCTGTTTTTT
TRBJ2-5 13 - - TRBV4-2 CASSREEGETQYF TGTGCCAGCAGCCGGGAGGAGGGTGAGACCCAGTACTTC
TRBJ1-2 12 - - TRBV7-2 CASSGWTSGYTF TGTGCCAGCAGCGGGTGGACATCTGGCTACACCTTC
TRBJ2-1 16 few TRBD1 TRBV6-1 CASSHFRDSASNEQFF TGTGCCAGCAGTCATTTCCGGGACAGCGCCAGCAATGAGCAGTTCTTC
TRBJ1-2 15 - TRBD1 TRBV18 CASSPPTGQGFGYTF TGTGCCAGCTCACCACCGACGGGACAGGGGTTTGGCTACACCTTC
TRBJ1-2 15 medium-sized - TRBV12-3/TRBV12-4 CASSLISLANYGYTF TGTGCCAGCAGTTTAATCTCCCTAGCTAACTATGGCTACACCTTC
TRBJ1-5 15 - TRBD1 TRBV27 CASSLSQGRGQPQHF TGTGCCAGCAGTTTATCACAGGGGCGAGGGCAGCCCCAGCATTTT
TRBJ2-1 19 few - TRBV7-6 CASSLALIGQVLGDNEQFF TGTGCCAGCAGCTTAGCGCTGATCGGGCAGGTGCTAGGTGACAATGAGCAGTTCTTC
TRBJ1-2 14 few - TRBV5-1 CASSFLEDYGGYTF TGCGCCAGCAGCTTCCTGGAGGACTATGGTGGCTACACCTTC
TRBJ2-2 15 few - TRBV20-1 CSARDPGGGSGELFF TGCAGTGCTAGAGATCCAGGCGGGGGCTCCGGGGAGCTGTTTTTT
TRBJ1-1 15 few - TRBV6-5 CASRLGQGRSTEAFF TGTGCCAGCAGATTAGGCCAAGGGCGCAGCACTGAAGCTTTCTTT
TRBJ1-3 14 - TRBD1 TRBV20-1 CSARDREYGNTIYF TGCAGTGCTAGGGACAGGGAGTATGGAAACACCATATATTTT
TRBJ1-2 14 - - TRBV5-1 CASSPGGAGYGYTF TGCGCCAGCAGCCCCGGCGGGGCCGGCTATGGCTACACCTTC
TRBJ1-5 13 many - TRBV20-1 CSARDGGNQPQHF TGCAGTGCTAGAGATGGGGGCAATCAGCCCCAGCATTTT
TRBJ2-1 12 many - TRBV27 CASSTSPNEQFF TGTGCCAGCAGCACTTCACCCAATGAGCAGTTCTTC
TRBJ2-2 13 - - TRBV6-5 CASSYVATGELFF TGTGCCAGCAGTTACGTAGCAACCGGGGAGCTGTTTTTT
TRBJ2-6 18 - TRBD2 TRBV5-1 CASSLAGSGGSGANVLTF TGCGCCAGCAGCTTGGCGGGTAGCGGGGGCTCTGGGGCCAACGTCCTGACTTTC
TRBJ2-1 14 - - TRBV7-3 CASSLIGGYSEQFF TGTGCCAGCAGCCTAATCGGAGGATACAGTGAGCAGTTCTTC
TRBJ2-5 14 many - TRBV7-2 CACSRDLYQETQYF TGTGCTTGCAGTCGGGACTTGTACCAAGAGACCCAGTACTTC
TRBJ1-1 15 - - TRBV2 CASNPGRGLDTEAFF TGTGCCAGCAATCCGGGTCGGGGGTTGGACACTGAAGCTTTCTTT
TRBJ2-2 15 - TRBD1 TRBV11-2 CASSFPDRGTGELFF TGTGCCAGCAGCTTCCCCGACAGGGGAACCGGGGAGCTGTTTTTT
TRBJ2-2 14 - - TRBV6-1 CASSEVGFSGELFF TGTGCCAGCAGTGAAGTGGGTTTTTCCGGGGAGCTGTTTTTT
TRBJ2-1 14 - TRBD1 TRBV9 CASSDNRGPQEQFF TGTGCCAGCAGCGACAACAGGGGCCCCCAGGAGCAGTTCTTC
TRBJ1-2 18 many - TRBV28 CASSLGRAFRTGGNGYTF TGTGCCAGCAGTTTAGGCAGGGCCTTCCGGACGGGGGGTAATGGCTACACCTTC
TRBJ2-5 17 - - TRBV6-2/TRBV6-3 CASTLYGEVLPEETQYF TGTGCCAGCACCCTATATGGGGAGGTGCTCCCTGAAGAGACCCAGTACTTC
TRBJ2-1 14 - - TRBV6-2/TRBV6-3 CASSQRLDDNEQFF TGTGCCAGCAGTCAAAGGCTAGATGACAATGAGCAGTTCTTC
TRBJ2-5 15 few TRBD2 TRBV20-1 CSAAIASGARETQYF TGCAGTGCTGCCATAGCTAGCGGGGCGAGGGAGACCCAGTACTTC
TRBJ2-1 14 many TRBD1 TRBV4-2 CASSQEGQGVEQFF TGTGCCAGCAGCCAAGAGGGACAGGGGGTTGAGCAGTTCTTC
TRBJ1-1 15 - TRBD1 TRBV18 CASSPDRDRNTEAFF TGTGCCAGCTCGCCGGACAGGGATCGGAACACTGAAGCTTTCTTT
TRBJ2-7 13 few - TRBV11-2 CASSPGPDYEQYF TGTGCCAGCAGCCCGGGCCCAGACTACGAGCAGTACTTC
TRBJ2-5 16 - TRBD2 TRBV6-5 CASSTSGTSGLGTQYF TGTGCCAGCAGTACCTCCGGGACTAGCGGTTTAGGGACCCAGTACTTC
TRBJ1-1 15 once - TRBV12-3/TRBV12-4 CASSLGHQMNTEAFF TGTGCCAGCAGTTTAGGACACCAGATGAACACTGAAGCTTTCTTT
TRBJ1-6 14 - - TRBV6-5 CASSYQGQNSPLHF TGTGCCAGCAGTTACCAGGGTCAAAATTCACCCCTCCACTTT
TRBJ1-6 13 many TRBD1 TRBV12-3/TRBV12-4 CASTPGGESPLHF TGTGCCAGCACCCCAGGGGGCGAATCACCCCTCCACTTT
TRBJ2-3 17 - - TRBV3-1 CASSFSLSLPDTDTQYF TGTGCCAGCAGCTTCTCGTTAAGCTTACCCGACACAGATACGCAGTATTTT